Each of the 15 T cell receptor beta chains below was sequenced from the same sample in a study of blood T cell repertoires in COVID-19. The protocol was immunoSEQ multiplex PCR, while the TCRdb copy is restricted to in-frame clones and leaves out a portion. Altogether about 54,000 clones are present, 75% to 85% being singletons, with the ten largest covering 5% to 6.5%. The sequenced sample was peripheral blood. The receptor source for this set is a woman aged 55-75 years with acute or convalescent COVID-19.

There are a few counts of this clone. The gene calls are TRBV7-9 and TRBJ1-1; D perhaps matches TRBD1 (6 bases). Germline V gene sequence: CDR1 SEHNR, CDR2 FQNEAQ (reference sequence). V was trimmed by 4 bases and J by 6 bases, leaving 12 bases between them. CDR3 length: 13 residues. The CDR3 region has the DNA TGTGCCAGCAGCTCTCGGGGGGCCCCTGAAGCTTTCTTT. This codes for CASSSRGAPEAFF.

V is TRBV3-1 (or the pseudogene TRBV3-2) and J is TRBJ1-1; TRBD1 matches at 9 bases. Losses at the gene ends were 4 bases for V and 6 bases for J; bases not matched to a gene: 9. CDR3 length: 15 amino acids. Germline lookup yields CDR1 LGHDT and CDR2 YNNKEL (reference sequence). CDR3 nucleotide sequence: TGTGCCAGCAGCCCCAACCTACAGGGGGCGGCTGAAGCTTTCTTT. Encoded protein: CASSPNLQGAAEAFF.

This sequence joins TRBV7-9 and TRBJ1-5, with 8 bases aligning to TRBD1. With V trimmed by 8 bases and J by 0 bases, 6 bases remained unmatched. There are 15 residues in the CDR3. Germline values: CDR1 SEHNR, CDR2 FQNEAQ (reference sequence). The CDR3 loop reads CASQGTGVSNQPQHF. In DNA, the CDR3 is TGTGCCAGCCAGGGGACAGGAGTTAGCAATCAGCCCCAGCATTTT.

This chain joins TRBV10-3 and TRBJ1-1, with a weak D call TRBD1 (6 bases). V lost 0 bases and J 3 bases, leaving 8 bases between the germline ends. The CDR3 is 14 amino acids. Germline assignment: CDR1 ENHRY and CDR2 SYGVKD. The CDR3, as DNA: TGTGCCATCAGTGAGTCGGCAGGGGACACTGAAGCTTTCTTT. Amino acids: CAISESAGDTEAFF.

The chain links TRBV7-9 to TRBJ2-3; TRBD2 is a possible D gene (6 bases). The CDR3 is made up of 15 amino acids. Germline V lookup: CDR1 SEHNR, CDR2 FQNEAQ (reference sequence). V dropped 7 bases and J dropped 1 base, with 15 bases sitting between them. For the CDR3, the DNA is TGTGCCAGCAAGGAGGGAAGTGGCGGCACAGATACGCAGTATTTT. It specifies CASKEGSGGTDTQYF.

The rearrangement uses TRBV5-1 and TRBJ2-3, with TRBD1 as a possible D gene (6 bases). Germline CDR1 is SGHRS and CDR2 is YFSETQ. The CDR3 is 14 amino acids. V was clipped by 4 bases and J by 0 bases, with 9 bases between them. The CDR3 DNA reads as TGCGCCAGCAGCCCACAGGGAAGCACAGATACGCAGTATTTT. The encoded protein is CASSPQGSTDTQYF.

The CDR3 sequence: CASRALGGNTIYF. In DNA, the CDR3 is TGTGCCAGCAGAGCGTTAGGAGGAAACACCATATATTTT. The chain couples TRBV6-5 to TRBJ1-3, with D hard to call. The CDR3 consists of 13 residues. Germline loops: CDR1 MNHEY, CDR2 SVGAGI. Trimming removed 6 bases at V and 4 bases at J, with 10 bases between.

This chain joins TRBV9 and TRBJ2-1, with 8 bases lining up with TRBD2. The trim removed 2 bases at V and 2 bases at J, leaving 6 bases unmatched. From germline, CDR1 is SGDLS and CDR2 YYNGEE. This CDR3 region has 16 residues. DNA of the CDR3: TGTGCCAGCAGCGTTAACTTAGCGGGGACCTACAATGAGCAGTTCTTC. Its translation is CASSVNLAGTYNEQFF.

Only one count was recorded for this clone. CDR3 loop: CASSERGLAPGFRMDTQYF. As DNA, the CDR3 is TGTGCCAGCAGTGAAAGGGGGTTGGCGCCTGGGTTTAGAATGGATACGCAGTATTTT. This chain connects TRBV6-1 to TRBJ2-3, with D tentatively TRBD1 (6 bases). This CDR3 comprises 19 residues. In germline, CDR1 is MNHNS, CDR2 SASEGT. V lost 2 bases to trimming and J lost 6 bases, with 27 bases between them.

In DNA form, the CDR3 reads TGTGCCAGCAGCTTAAGGGCAGCGGGGGAGGGTTACAATGAGCAGTTCTTC. It encodes CASSLRAAGEGYNEQFF. The chain is built from TRBV7-9 and TRBJ2-1; TRBD2 agrees at 8 bases. The J segment lost 4 bases and the V segment lost 2 bases, leaving 10 bases of the junction unmatched. Germline lookup yields CDR1 SEHNR and CDR2 FQNEAQ (reference sequence). The CDR3 covers 17 residues.

V is TRBV2 and J is TRBJ1-1; tentatively, D is TRBD1 (6 bases). Looked up from germline, CDR1 is SNHLY and CDR2 is FYNNEI. Between the trimmed V and J ends, which lost 11 bases and 4 bases, there was a span of 23 bases. The CDR3 spans 15 residues. The CDR3 reads CAGNRDTGRVTEAFF. The CDR3 coding sequence is TGTGCCGGAAACCGGGACACCGGCCGTGTCACTGAAGCTTTCTTT. The full variable domain, with the rest looked up from reference TRBV2 and TRBJ1-1, is EPEVTQTPSHQVTQMGQEVILRCVPISNHLYFYWYRQILGQKVEFLVSFYNNEISEKSEIFDDQFSVERPDGSNFTLKIRSTKLEDSAMYFCAGNRDTGRVTEAFFGQGTRLTVV.

The chain uses TRBV9 and TRBJ2-3; 9 bases are shared with TRBD1. Germline values: CDR1 SGDLS, CDR2 YYNGEE. The CDR3 runs to 15 residues. Trimming removed 0 bases from V and 4 bases from J; junction bases left unmatched: 3. CDR3 coding DNA: TGTGCCAGCAGCGTAGGGGGACAGGGCTCAGATACGCAGTATTTT. It is translated as CASSVGGQGSDTQYF.

Note on this clone: In the same sample, other DNA sequences code for this CDR3. The rearrangement joins TRBV18 to TRBJ1-5, with 7 bases aligning to TRBD1. Germline assignment: CDR1 KGHSH and CDR2 LQKENI. The junction had 2 bases not matched to a gene; V was cut back by 5 bases and J by 4 bases. The CDR3 loop spans 13 amino acids. In DNA, the CDR3 is TGTGCCAGCTCAGAGGGACAGAATCAGCCCCAGCATTTT. Translation: CASSEGQNQPQHF.

This chain links TRBV7-9 with TRBJ2-3, with D possibly matching TRBD2 (5 bases). V was trimmed by 1 base and J by 5 bases, leaving 10 bases between them. The germline gives CDR1 SEHNR, CDR2 FQNEAQ (reference sequence). The CDR3 extends over 14 amino acids. CDR3 protein: CASSLGQAGDTQYF. CDR3 nucleotides: TGTGCCAGCAGCTTAGGGCAGGCGGGAGATACGCAGTATTTT.

The chain recombines TRBV28 with TRBJ1-1; 7 nucleotides match TRBD1. V dropped 2 bases and J dropped 6; count of bases not matched to a gene: 3. Germline lookup yields CDR1 MDHEN and CDR2 SYDVKM. The CDR3 spans 13 residues. CDR3 nucleotides: TGTGCCAGCAGTTTAAGGCAGGGGGCTGAAGCTTTCTTT. Translating gives CASSLRQGAEAFF.